Each of the 8 T cell receptor beta chains below was sequenced from the same sample in a study of shared clonotypes between healthy human individuals. Using immunoSEQ multiplex PCR, the repertoire was profiled, and TCRdb retains in-frame clones only, with some absent. The sample consists of 1.6 million or so clones, approximately 98.5% of them appearing once. Source material: naive CD4+ T cells sorted from blood. The subset was: CD45RA+ positively selected. The origin of the receptors is a man between 25 and 39 years old in good health.

This clone has only one observation. The genes are TRBV5-4 and TRBJ2-2; 7 bases align to TRBD1. Germline V gene data show CDR1 as SGHNT and CDR2 as YYREEE (reference sequence). This CDR3 is 15 amino acids long. The trim removed 9 bases at V and 7 bases at J, leaving 15 bases unmatched. CDR3 nucleotides: TGTGCCACCTCCCCTACAGGGGACAATAGCGGGGAGCTGTTTTTT. Its translation: CATSPTGDNSGELFF.

The rearrangement links TRBV27 to TRBJ1-5; weak D call: TRBD1 (5 bases). Per the germline V gene, CDR1 is MNHEY and CDR2 is SMNVEV (reference sequence). The CDR3 length is 13 residues. V was pared by 6 bases and J by 11 bases, with 17 bases between. This chain's CDR3 is CASSQGRGLTQHF. CDR3 nucleotide sequence: TGTGCCAGCAGCCAGGGCCGGGGTTTGACCCAGCATTTT.

CDR3 in amino acids: CASSSAAGGATNEKLFF. CDR3 DNA: TGCGCCAGCAGCTCTGCGGCGGGAGGCGCAACTAATGAAAAACTGTTTTTT. The rearrangement uses TRBV5-1 and TRBJ1-4; D is ambiguous. The CDR3 totals 17 residues. V was pared by 3 bases and J by 0 bases, with 15 bases between. CDR1 and CDR2 (germline): SGHRS, YFSETQ.

The rearrangement uses TRBV28 and TRBJ2-7; D is possibly TRBD1 (6 bases). The CDR3 is made up of 17 amino acids. V was cut by 7 bases and J by 4 bases, with 26 bases left in between. Per germline, CDR1 MDHEN and CDR2 SYDVKM. The CDR3 DNA follows: TGTGCCAGCACCACTTCGGCTGGAAAGTTGAGGGGGTACGAGCAGTACTTC. This sequence encodes CASTTSAGKLRGYEQYF.

This chain joins TRBV11-3 and TRBJ2-3, with TRBD2 as a possible D gene (5 bases). The V gene lost 6 bases and the J gene lost 2 bases, with 9 bases spanning the gap. The CDR3 covers 13 residues. The germline V gene encodes CDR1 SGHNT and CDR2 YENEEA. CDR3 in amino acids: CASSERATDTQYF. The CDR3 DNA reads as TGTGCCAGCAGTGAGAGGGCCACAGATACGCAGTATTTT.

V usage is TRBV19 and J usage is TRBJ2-2; D is unresolved. This CDR3 is 14 amino acids long. Deletions cut 7 bases from V and 6 bases from J, with 15 bases between. Germline CDR1 and CDR2: LNHDA and SQIVND (reference sequence). As DNA, the CDR3 is TGTGCCAGTATGGTAACCATGTCGTCCGGGGAGCTGTTTTTT. It encodes CASMVTMSSGELFF. The full variable domain, in which reference TRBV19 and TRBJ2-2 provide the parts outside the CDR3, is DGGITQSPKYLFRKEGQNVTLSCEQNLNHDAMYWYRQDPGQGLRLIYYSQIVNDFQKGDIAEGYSVSREKKESFPLTVTSAQKNPTAFYLCASMVTMSSGELFFGEGSRLTVL.

The chain recombines TRBV6-5 with TRBJ2-7, with no clear D. V lost 0 bases, J lost 2 bases, and 8 bases lay in between. This CDR3 region has 14 residues. Germline CDR1 and CDR2: MNHEY and SVGAGI. The CDR3 nucleotides are TGTGCCAGCAGTTACTCGCCCCAAGCCTACGAGCAGTACTTC. It yields the protein CASSYSPQAYEQYF.

The chain is built from TRBV27 and TRBJ2-1; 13 bases agree with TRBD2. Unmatched junction bases numbered 4, after V lost 5 bases and J lost 0 bases. Per the germline V gene, CDR1 is MNHEY and CDR2 is SMNVEV (reference sequence). The CDR3 length is 17 residues. CDR3 sequence reads: CASSRGTSGTSYNEQFF. The DNA for the CDR3 is TGTGCCAGCAGTAGGGGGACTAGCGGGACCTCCTACAATGAGCAGTTCTTC.